Described below is a single T cell receptor (beta chain) sequence and its context. Its cognate antigen is unknown. The table came from immunoSEQ multiplex PCR; TCRdb's copy has only in-frame clones and leaves some out. In the table there are some 150,000 clones, around 90% of which are singletons. The data belong to a study of T cell responses to AZD1222 COVID-19 vaccine. In the study overall: Researchers grouped second doses given at about 4 or about 12 weeks into one pool. Study conclusions and caveats: Repertoires in all cases were sampled only once the peak T cell response had passed. A mostly white British donor set with more females was recruited, and clonal diversity was possibly underestimated. Vaccine-associated CD4 TCRs spanned spike, dominant at 160-218 and 743-854.

CDR1 is SQVTM and CDR2 is ANQGSEA in the germline V gene. This CDR3 spans 12 amino acids. Trimming took 8 bases from V and 5 from J, leaving 15 bases between them. Sequenced material: peripheral blood, taken on day 0 of AZD1222 vaccination. The sequence was collected from an adult in good health. V usage is TRBV29-1 and J usage is TRBJ2-5; tentatively, D is TRBD2 (6 bases). The CDR3 here is CSSGGGRETQYF. In DNA, the CDR3 is TGCAGCTCCGGCGGAGGGAGGGAGACCCAGTACTTC.